The rows below give T cell receptor beta chains drawn from one sample of a study of blood T cell repertoires in COVID-19. Method: immunoSEQ multiplex PCR; TCRdb's copy keeps in-frame clones and lacks some. The sample includes roughly 290,000 clones, roughly 89% of them seen just once. The sequenced sample consisted of PBMCs or T cells enriched from blood (not recorded which). The source is a woman aged 40 to 50 who had recovered from COVID-19. CDR3s include the opening cysteine and the closing phenylalanine or tryptophan. A D gene is named only where the DNA matches it firmly. Part of the rows lack a size; the others show once, few, many or a class for expanded clones.

d_call: TRBD1; clone_size: NA; v_call: TRBV29-1; j_call: TRBJ1-3; cdr3_nt: TGCAGCGTTGAAGATCTGGCAGGGGGTACTGGAAACACCATATATTTT; cdr3_aa: CSVEDLAGGTGNTIYF
d_call: NA; clone_size: NA; v_call: TRBV7-2; j_call: TRBJ1-6; cdr3_nt: TGTGCCAGCAGCTTAGTAAGAGGGGAGGACACAAATTCACCCCTCCACTTT; cdr3_aa: CASSLVRGEDTNSPLHF
d_call: TRBD2; clone_size: NA; v_call: TRBV11-2; j_call: TRBJ2-1; cdr3_nt: TGTGCCAGCAGCTCCCGACTAGCGAACTCCTACAATGAGCAGTTCTTC; cdr3_aa: CASSSRLANSYNEQFF
d_call: TRBD1; clone_size: NA; v_call: TRBV7-2; j_call: TRBJ1-2; cdr3_nt: TGTGCCAGCAGCAAGGGACAGGGGATTGATCGCTACACCTTC; cdr3_aa: CASSKGQGIDRYTF
d_call: TRBD1; clone_size: NA; v_call: TRBV15; j_call: TRBJ1-4; cdr3_nt: TGTGCCACCAGCAGCCGAACAGGGGGAAATGAAAAACTGTTTTTT; cdr3_aa: CATSSRTGGNEKLFF
d_call: NA; clone_size: NA; v_call: TRBV4-3; j_call: TRBJ2-3; cdr3_nt: TGCGCCAGCAGCCAAGATGGCGGGGCCACAGATACGCAGTATTTT; cdr3_aa: CASSQDGGATDTQYF
d_call: NA; clone_size: NA; v_call: TRBV19; j_call: TRBJ1-5; cdr3_nt: TGTGCCAGTAGTCAGGGAGGGGGAAGCAATCAGCCCCAGCATTTT; cdr3_aa: CASSQGGGSNQPQHF
d_call: NA; clone_size: NA; v_call: TRBV28; j_call: TRBJ2-4; cdr3_nt: TGTGCCAGCGGGGGGGCCCGATTCCCCAAAAACATTCAGTACTTC; cdr3_aa: CASGGARFPKNIQYF
d_call: TRBD2; clone_size: NA; v_call: TRBV10-1; j_call: TRBJ2-3; cdr3_nt: TGCGCCAGCAGTCTACCGGGACTAGCGGGAGGCGTTCCTAGCACAGATACGCAGTATTTT; cdr3_aa: CASSLPGLAGGVPSTDTQYF
d_call: TRBD2; clone_size: NA; v_call: TRBV3-1/TRBV3-2; j_call: TRBJ2-4; cdr3_nt: TGTGCCAGCAGCCAAGAGTTCAGCGGGAGGGTGGGAGCCAAAAACATTCAGTACTTC; cdr3_aa: CASSQEFSGRVGAKNIQYF
d_call: NA; clone_size: NA; v_call: TRBV27; j_call: TRBJ2-3; cdr3_nt: TGTGCCAGCAGTGAAAACGTAGCGATAAAGGCCCTCCGGGATACGCAGTATTTT; cdr3_aa: CASSENVAIKALRDTQYF
d_call: TRBD2; clone_size: NA; v_call: TRBV14; j_call: TRBJ2-1; cdr3_nt: TGTGCCAGCAGCCGAGCACGGAGTAGCGGGAGTAGCAATGAGCAGTTCTTC; cdr3_aa: CASSRARSSGSSNEQFF
d_call: TRBD1; clone_size: few; v_call: TRBV12-3/TRBV12-4; j_call: TRBJ1-5; cdr3_nt: TGTGCCACCTCGGGACAGGTCAATCAGCCCCAGCATTTT; cdr3_aa: CATSGQVNQPQHF
d_call: TRBD2; clone_size: NA; v_call: TRBV2; j_call: TRBJ2-1; cdr3_nt: TGTGCCAGCAGTGAGACTAGCGGGCTTTTAGGGACAGTAAACAATGAGCAGTTCTTC; cdr3_aa: CASSETSGLLGTVNNEQFF
d_call: TRBD2; clone_size: NA; v_call: TRBV3-1/TRBV3-2; j_call: TRBJ2-1; cdr3_nt: TGTGCCAGCAGCCCAAGGACTAGCGGACACTACAATGAGCAGTTCTTC; cdr3_aa: CASSPRTSGHYNEQFF
d_call: NA; clone_size: once; v_call: TRBV28; j_call: TRBJ2-1; cdr3_nt: TGTGCCACCATCACTAGTTCCAATGAGCAGTTCTTC; cdr3_aa: CATITSSNEQFF
d_call: NA; clone_size: NA; v_call: TRBV30; j_call: TRBJ2-7; cdr3_nt: TGTGCCTGGTCAGGCCGATATATTTCCTACGAGCAGTACTTC; cdr3_aa: CAWSGRYISYEQYF